These 10 T cell receptor beta chains were sequenced from one sample in a study of T cells after somatic rescue of genetic block. Sequencing used immunoSEQ multiplex PCR; TCRdb keeps in-frame clones, though not all of them. The sample lists approximately 65,000 clones, approximately 90% occurring once. Sequencing input: peripheral blood mononuclear cells (PBMCs). The receptor source for this set is a man aged 35 to 55.

The gene calls are TRBV11-2 and TRBJ2-3; a possible D gene is TRBD1 (5 bases). There are 14 residues in the CDR3. Germline V gene sequence: CDR1 SGHAT, CDR2 FQNNGV. V lost 4 bases and J lost 4, with 12 bases in between. DNA of the CDR3: TGTGCCAGCAGCTCCAGGGTACGGGCAGATACGCAGTATTTT. It translates to CASSSRVRADTQYF.

CDR3 sequence reads: CASSISQGSRQPQHF. Written as DNA, the CDR3 is TGTGCCAGTAGTATATCGCAGGGGTCGAGGCAGCCCCAGCATTTT. This rearrangement joins TRBV19 to TRBJ1-5; D might be TRBD1 (6 bases). The V gene lost 2 bases and the J gene lost 7 bases, with 15 bases spanning the gap. The CDR3 extends over 15 amino acids. Germline assignment: CDR1 LNHDA and CDR2 SQIVND (reference sequence).

In this sample, this clone turned up once. The chain couples TRBV5-6 to TRBJ2-7, with 8 positions matching TRBD2. Losses at the gene ends were 5 bases for V and 6 bases for J; bases not matched to a gene: 4. The germline gives CDR1 SGHDT, CDR2 YYEEEE. The CDR3 runs 12 residues. The CDR3 spells CASRHREGEQYF. The CDR3 nucleotides read TGTGCCAGCAGACACCGGGAGGGCGAGCAGTACTTC.

The CDR3 here is CASSLDYAEKSSGNTIYF. CDR3 in DNA: TGTGCCAGCAGCTTAGATTATGCAGAAAAAAGCTCTGGAAACACCATATATTTT. V and J are TRBV11-3 and TRBJ1-3; D is ambiguous. Between the trimmed V and J ends, which lost 0 bases and 0 bases, there was a span of 15 bases. The CDR3 loop spans 18 amino acids. Looked up from germline, CDR1 is SGHNT and CDR2 is YENEEA.

The rearrangement uses TRBV27 and TRBJ2-2; D ambiguous. The CDR3 length is 13 residues. The germline V gene has CDR1 MNHEY and CDR2 SMNVEV (reference sequence). V was pared by 1 base and J by 6 bases, with 6 bases between. The CDR3 protein is CASSLWSAGELFF. Here the CDR3 DNA reads TGTGCCAGCAGTTTATGGAGTGCCGGGGAGCTGTTTTTT.

The chain uses TRBV7-2 and TRBJ1-2; 7 bases align to TRBD1. CDR3 length: 14 residues. CDR1 and CDR2 (germline): SGHTA, FQGNSA. J lost 3 bases, V lost 5 bases, and 6 bases had no gene match. CDR3 amino acids: CASSPRGRDYGYTF. The CDR3 nucleotides are TGTGCCAGCAGCCCAAGGGGGCGGGACTATGGCTACACCTTC. Filled out from reference TRBV7-2 and TRBJ1-2, the complete variable domain reads GAGVSQSPSNKVTEKGKDVELRCDPISGHTALYWYRQSLGQGLEFLIYFQGNSAPDKSGLPSDRFSAERTGGSVSTLTIQRTQQEDSAVYLCASSPRGRDYGYTFGSGTRLTVV.

This chain links TRBV11-2 with TRBJ2-7; tentative D call: TRBD2 (6 bases). The germline gives CDR1 SGHAT, CDR2 FQNNGV. This CDR3 has 14 amino acids. V was pared by 2 bases and J by 2 bases, with 10 bases between. This CDR3 reads CASSLPGVTYEQYF. CDR3 DNA sequence: TGTGCCAGCAGCTTACCGGGGGTAACCTACGAGCAGTACTTC.

This clone was counted once. J is TRBJ1-3 and V is TRBV2; 7 positions agree with TRBD1. Germline assignment: CDR1 SNHLY and CDR2 FYNNEI. The V gene end was trimmed by 5 bases and the J gene end by 8 bases; junction bases not matched to a gene: 9. The CDR3 sequence is 14 residues long. CDR3 in amino acids: CASSQQGIGDTIYF. The CDR3 nucleotides read TGTGCCAGCAGTCAACAGGGGATAGGGGACACCATATATTTT. Combining the CDR3 with reference TRBV2 and TRBJ1-3 gives the whole variable domain EPEVTQTPSHQVTQMGQEVILRCVPISNHLYFYWYRQILGQKVEFLVSFYNNEISEKSEIFDDQFSVERPDGSNFTLKIRSTKLEDSAMYFCASSQQGIGDTIYFGEGSWLTVV.

The chain has TRBV5-5 and TRBJ1-1; 9 bases are shared with TRBD1. The V segment lost 1 base and the J segment 11 bases; nucleotides outside the gene matches: 9. CDR3 length: 14 residues. The germline V gene has CDR1 SGHKS and CDR2 YYEKEE (reference sequence). DNA of the CDR3: TGTGCCAGCAGCTTGAGATCACAGGGGGCGGGGGCTTTCTTT. It specifies CASSLRSQGAGAFF.

The V gene is TRBV5-3, the J gene TRBJ1-2, with no clear D. TRBV5-3 is assigned to the ORF class and has an uncertain function. The CDR3 is 13 amino acids. Trimming took 7 bases from V and 4 from J, leaving 14 bases between them. The CDR3 DNA sequence: TGTGCCAGATGCCCCGGGCGCCTCTATGGCTACACCTTC. Translating it yields CARCPGRLYGYTF.